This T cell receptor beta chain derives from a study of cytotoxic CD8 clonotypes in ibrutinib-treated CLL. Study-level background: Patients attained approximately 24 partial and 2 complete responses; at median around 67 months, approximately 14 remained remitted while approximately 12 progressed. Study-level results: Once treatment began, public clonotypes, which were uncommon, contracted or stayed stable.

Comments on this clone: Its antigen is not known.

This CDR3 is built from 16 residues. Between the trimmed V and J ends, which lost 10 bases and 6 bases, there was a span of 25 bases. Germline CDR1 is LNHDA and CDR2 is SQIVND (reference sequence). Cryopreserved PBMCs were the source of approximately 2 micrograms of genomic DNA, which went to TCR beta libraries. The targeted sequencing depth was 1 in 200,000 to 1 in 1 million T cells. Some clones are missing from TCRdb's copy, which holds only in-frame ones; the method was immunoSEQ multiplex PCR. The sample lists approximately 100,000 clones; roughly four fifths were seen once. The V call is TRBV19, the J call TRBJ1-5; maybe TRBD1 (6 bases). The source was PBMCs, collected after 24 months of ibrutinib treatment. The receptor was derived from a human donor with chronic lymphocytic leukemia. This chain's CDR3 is CATSQTWGGASQPQHF. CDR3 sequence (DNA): TGTGCCACCTCACAAACATGGGGGGGGGCGAGTCAGCCCCAGCATTTT.